This is a list of T cell receptor beta chains from one sample in a study of cytotoxic CD8 clonotypes in ibrutinib-treated CLL. Measured with immunoSEQ multiplex PCR; TCRdb has only the in-frame clones, and not every one. The sample consists of under 45,000 clones, 65% to 70% of them appearing once. The starting material was PBMCs, obtained at disease progression, from a patient treated with ibrutinib. These receptors were taken from a human donor with chronic lymphocytic leukemia. Each CDR3 is given with its conserved first and last residue. The order of the fields is clone size, J gene, V gene, D gene, CDR3 DNA, CDR3 protein. A D gene is named only where the DNA matches it firmly. The size entry is marked missing in some rows and otherwise reads once, few, many or a size class.

NA | TRBJ2-3 | TRBV27 | TRBD1 | TGTGCCAGCAGTTTTCTTCGGCCCGGGACAGTAACCACAGATACGCAGTATTTT | CASSFLRPGTVTTDTQYF
few | TRBJ1-6 | TRBV15 | NA | TGTGCCACCAGCAGAGTTGAAGGACAGAATTCACCCCTCCACTTT | CATSRVEGQNSPLHF
NA | TRBJ2-5 | TRBV30 | NA | TGTGCCTTTGGGGCCAACAGCGAGACCCAGTACTTC | CAFGANSETQYF
NA | TRBJ2-2 | TRBV5-1 | NA | TGCGCCAGCAGCTTGAACATCTACGGGGAGCTGTTTTTT | CASSLNIYGELFF
NA | TRBJ2-1 | TRBV5-1 | TRBD1 | TGCGCCAGCAGCTTGGAGGGGGCTAGGGAGCAGTTCTTC | CASSLEGAREQFF
NA | TRBJ1-4 | TRBV7-9 | NA | TGTGCCAGCACCGAAGTCAGGGACCATGAAAAACTGTTTTTT | CASTEVRDHEKLFF
NA | TRBJ2-2 | TRBV9 | NA | TGTGCCAGCAGCGTAGGGCAGGGTGGTACCGGGGAGCTGTTTTTT | CASSVGQGGTGELFF
NA | TRBJ2-5 | TRBV30 | TRBD2 | TGTGCCTGGAGTAGTGAGACTAGCGGGACGCAAGAGACCCAGTACTTC | CAWSSETSGTQETQYF
many | TRBJ2-5 | TRBV6-5 | NA | TGTGCCAGCAGCCAACAGGGGAGGGAGACCCAGTACTTC | CASSQQGRETQYF
NA | TRBJ2-3 | TRBV7-3 | NA | TGTGCCAGCAGCCCAAAAAGGGCGGGTGCGCAGTATTTT | CASSPKRAGAQYF
NA | TRBJ2-6 | TRBV5-4 | NA | TGTGCCAGCAGCTTTCCCAAGGGTTCTGGGGCCAACGTCCTGACTTTC | CASSFPKGSGANVLTF
NA | TRBJ1-5 | TRBV9 | NA | TGTGCCAGCAGCACAGGGACGGGAAATCAGCCCCAGCATTTT | CASSTGTGNQPQHF
NA | TRBJ2-2 | TRBV5-1 | NA | TGCGCCAGCAACAACTTCCTCGGGACGAATACCGGGGAGCTGTTTTTT | CASNNFLGTNTGELFF
NA | TRBJ1-2 | TRBV19 | NA | TGTGCCAGTAGTAGGTCGGCTGGGGGCTACACCTTC | CASSRSAGGYTF
NA | TRBJ2-7 | TRBV30 | NA | TGTGCCTGGAGTGGGTGGCCAGCGGGCACCTACGAGCAGTACTTC | CAWSGWPAGTYEQYF
medium-sized | TRBJ1-5 | TRBV19 | TRBD1 | TGTGCCAGTACCTCGGGAGGGGGCGGTAATCAGCCCCAGCATTTT | CASTSGGGGNQPQHF
NA | TRBJ2-2 | TRBV10-1 | NA | TGCGCCAGCAGGGATTCGAACACCGGGGAGCTGTTTTTT | CASRDSNTGELFF
NA | TRBJ2-2 | TRBV29-1 | NA | TGCAGCGTTCGGCAGTTCACCGGGGAGCTGTTTTTT | CSVRQFTGELFF
NA | TRBJ2-2 | TRBV7-2 | TRBD2 | TGTGCCAGCACCAAGAGACTAGCAAGGAACACCGGGGAGCTGTTTTTT | CASTKRLARNTGELFF
NA | TRBJ2-7 | TRBV11-3 | TRBD2 | TGTGCCAGCAGCAGGGGACTAGCGGGGAACGAGCAGTACTTC | CASSRGLAGNEQYF
few | TRBJ2-1 | TRBV5-8 | NA | TGTGCCAGCAGCCCGAATAGTGGGGGGCTAAGCAGTGAGCAGTTCTTC | CASSPNSGGLSSEQFF
NA | TRBJ1-6 | TRBV2 | NA | TGTGCCAGCAGTGTTTGGGGGGCTGGTAATTCACCCCTCCACTTT | CASSVWGAGNSPLHF
few | TRBJ1-2 | TRBV2 | NA | TGTGCCAGCAGTGAAGTTCGGCAGGGGAGCGGCTACACCTTC | CASSEVRQGSGYTF
NA | TRBJ2-7 | TRBV6-1 | NA | TGTGCCAGCAGTGAAGCCCAGACAGCCCGCTACGAGCAGTACTTC | CASSEAQTARYEQYF
medium-sized | TRBJ2-5 | TRBV30 | TRBD2 | TGTGCCTGGAGTGTAGAGCGGGACTGGTATGGAGAGACCCAGTACTTC | CAWSVERDWYGETQYF
NA | TRBJ2-7 | TRBV5-1 | TRBD1 | TGCGCCAGCAGCGGGGGACAGGGAGAGTACGAGCAGTACTTC | CASSGGQGEYEQYF
NA | TRBJ2-7 | TRBV7-9 | TRBD1 | TGTGCCAGCAGCTTCGGACAGGGGGCGTTCAACGAGCAGTACTTC | CASSFGQGAFNEQYF
NA | TRBJ2-2 | TRBV5-1 | TRBD2 | TGCGCCAGCACGACTAGCGACGGGGCCGGGGAGCTGTTTTTT | CASTTSDGAGELFF
few | TRBJ1-6 | TRBV27 | NA | TGTGCCAGCAGTTCAGGGGTTTCACCCCTCCACTTT | CASSSGVSPLHF
NA | TRBJ2-7 | TRBV11-3 | TRBD1 | TGTGCCAGCAGCTCACGGACAGGGGGAATCTACGAGCAGTACTTC | CASSSRTGGIYEQYF
NA | TRBJ2-1 | TRBV5-5 | NA | TGTGCCAGCAGCCAAGCCCCTGAAAGTTACAATGAGCAGTTCTTC | CASSQAPESYNEQFF
NA | TRBJ1-4 | TRBV2 | NA | TGTGCCAGCAGTGACCCAGGTGGCGATGAAAAACTGTTTTTT | CASSDPGGDEKLFF
NA | TRBJ2-5 | TRBV4-1 | TRBD2 | TGCGCCAGCAGCCGTCAAGCGGGAGAGGTGGAGACCCAGTACTTC | CASSRQAGEVETQYF
NA | TRBJ1-3 | TRBV4-1 | NA | TGCGCCAGCAGCCAAGATCGGACCGACATAGGAGTCTCTGGAAACACCATATATTTT | CASSQDRTDIGVSGNTIYF
NA | TRBJ2-7 | TRBV10-1 | NA | TGCGCCAGCAGTAGGGTCGGGAGAACCTACGAGCAGTACTTC | CASSRVGRTYEQYF
NA | TRBJ2-7 | TRBV5-4 | TRBD2 | TGTGCCAGCAGCGCAGGACTAGCGAGGGACGAGCAGTACTTC | CASSAGLARDEQYF
once | TRBJ2-2 | TRBV11-3 | NA | TGTGCCAGCAGCTTTTGGGATTTCGCGAACACCGGGGAGCTGTTTTTT | CASSFWDFANTGELFF
many | TRBJ2-7 | TRBV11-3 | NA | TGTGCCAGCAGCCTGGGACTGTACGGCGACGAGCAGTACTTC | CASSLGLYGDEQYF
NA | TRBJ2-7 | TRBV6-5 | NA | TGTGCCAGCAGTGTCCTTTTTTTCGGCGAGCAGTACTTC | CASSVLFFGEQYF
once | TRBJ1-1 | TRBV11-2 | NA | TGTGCCAGCAGCTTAGATTCAGGCGTTGACAGGGAAGCTTTCTTT | CASSLDSGVDREAFF
many | TRBJ1-2 | TRBV28 | NA | TGTGCCAGCAACAGGGACGTCTATGGCTACACCTTC | CASNRDVYGYTF
NA | TRBJ1-2 | TRBV5-1 | TRBD1 | TGCGCCAGCAGCTTTACAGGGGAGGGATATGGCTACACCTTC | CASSFTGEGYGYTF